This passage covers 12 T cell receptor beta chains from one sample sequenced in a study of beta chain features in type 1 diabetes. The entirety of the isolated RNA underwent reverse transcription, so expressed TCRB transcripts were sequenced. Sequencing used immunoSEQ multiplex PCR; TCRdb keeps in-frame clones, though not all of them. The profile shows hundreds of thousands of clones, around an eighth of them singletons. These TCRs' antigens remain unknown. Study observations and caveats: Type 1 diabetes patients had moderately but significantly shorter TCRB CDR3s in all four CD4+ subsets.

The sample was naive CD4+ T cells from blood. The receptors were sampled from a man aged 18 to 29 with type 1 diabetes.

The rearrangement links TRBV4-1 to TRBJ2-7; tentative D call: TRBD1 (6 bases). V was clipped by 0 bases and J by 1 base, with 16 bases between them. CDR1 is MGHRA and CDR2 is YSYEKL in the germline V gene. The CDR3 spans 17 residues. CDR3 DNA: TGCGCCAGCAGCCAAGACTCGGACAGACGTTTTTCCTACGAGCAGTACTTC. Its protein product is CASSQDSDRRFSYEQYF.

This clone has more than one count but fewer than ten. The chain employs TRBV7-9 and TRBJ2-6, with TRBD2 matching over 7 bases. In germline, CDR1 is SEHNR, CDR2 FQNEAQ (reference sequence). The CDR3 length is 17 residues. Trimming took 5 bases from V and 0 from J; bases not matched to a gene: 7. CDR3 DNA sequence: TGTGCCAGCAGCATTCGGGACTACTTCTCTGGGGCCAACGTCCTGACTTTC. Translation gives CASSIRDYFSGANVLTF.

CDR3 loop: CASSSRATGGGYTF. The CDR3 DNA reads as TGTGCCAGCAGTTCCCGGGCCACAGGGGGCGGCTACACCTTC. The chain carries TRBV6-6 and TRBJ1-2, with 9 bases matching TRBD1. There are 14 residues in the CDR3. Germline CDR1 MNHNY, CDR2 SVGAGI (reference sequence). The trim removed 4 bases at V and 8 bases at J, leaving 8 bases unmatched.

This clone was observed a handful of times. This chain connects TRBV13 to TRBJ2-1; no reliable D call. This CDR3 contains 13 residues. V dropped 5 bases and J dropped 4 bases, with 9 bases sitting between them. The germline V gene encodes CDR1 PRHDT and CDR2 FYEKMQ (reference sequence). This CDR3 is CASSPDGYNEQFF. The CDR3 DNA follows: TGTGCCAGCAGCCCCGACGGGTACAATGAGCAGTTCTTC.

The rearrangement links TRBV30 to TRBJ1-4, with TRBD1 as a possible D gene (6 bases). CDR1 and CDR2 from the germline V gene are GTSNPN and SVGIG (reference sequence). V dropped 4 bases and J dropped 8 bases, with 17 bases sitting between them. The CDR3 totals 14 residues. The CDR3 protein is CAWTLLGGREKLFF. The DNA of the CDR3 is TGTGCCTGGACCCTATTGGGGGGGCGAGAAAAACTGTTTTTT.

The rearrangement uses TRBV30 and TRBJ2-7; D not certain. Germline V gene lookup returns CDR1 GTSNPN and CDR2 SVGIG (reference sequence). Trimming left V 0 bases short and J 2 bases short, with 11 bases between. There are 14 residues in the CDR3. The CDR3 is CAWSVLVSPYEQYF. Written as DNA, the CDR3 is TGTGCCTGGAGTGTACTGGTCAGTCCCTACGAGCAGTACTTC.

This clone was counted between two and nine times. V usage is TRBV7-9 and J usage is TRBJ2-3; the match to TRBD1 covers 12 bases. Germline V gives CDR1 SEHNR, CDR2 FQNEAQ (reference sequence). The CDR3 contains 17 residues. J gave up 1 base and V 6 bases, and 8 bases lay outside the gene matches. The CDR3 here is CASSPPWDRGRTDTQYF. DNA of the CDR3: TGTGCCAGCAGTCCCCCGTGGGACAGGGGGCGCACAGATACGCAGTATTTT.

This clone was counted a few times. The rearrangement joins TRBV25-1 to TRBJ1-4, with D unclear. The CDR3 extends over 13 amino acids. Per the germline V gene, CDR1 is MGHDK and CDR2 is SYGVNS. V dropped 2 bases and J dropped 5 bases, with 6 bases sitting between them. CDR3 sequence reads: CASSEAGNEKLFF. In DNA, the CDR3 is TGTGCCAGCAGTGAAGCAGGAAATGAAAAACTGTTTTTT.

This chain joins TRBV5-1 and TRBJ1-1; D gene uncertain. The CDR3 has 14 amino acids. Deletions cut 0 bases from V and 2 bases from J, with 8 bases between. From germline, CDR1 is SGHRS and CDR2 YFSETQ. CDR3 sequence reads: CASSLEAANTEAFF. For the CDR3, the DNA is TGCGCCAGCAGCTTGGAGGCGGCAAACACTGAAGCTTTCTTT.

This chain links TRBV5-1 with TRBJ2-1; D gene ambiguous. The CDR3 runs to 14 residues. Germline V gene sequence: CDR1 SGHRS, CDR2 YFSETQ. V lost 1 base, J lost 7 bases, and 12 bases lay in between. CDR3 amino acids: CASSLPAESNEQFF. The CDR3 DNA reads as TGCGCCAGCAGCTTGCCGGCAGAATCAAATGAGCAGTTCTTC.

This clone was observed a handful of times. The chain links TRBV30 to TRBJ2-5, with a possible D match to TRBD2 (5 bases). The V end was cut by 0 bases, the J end by 1 base, with 12 bases between. Per the germline V gene, CDR1 is GTSNPN and CDR2 is SVGIG (reference sequence). The CDR3 has 15 residues. The CDR3 here is CAWSVAAARQETQYF. CDR3 sequence (DNA): TGTGCCTGGAGTGTAGCGGCAGCTCGCCAAGAGACCCAGTACTTC. Filled out from reference TRBV30 and TRBJ2-5, the complete variable domain reads SQTIHQWPATLVQPVGSPLSLECTVEGTSNPNLYWYRQAAGRGLQLLFYSVGIGQISSEVPQNLSASRPQDRQFILSSKKLLLSDSGFYLCAWSVAAARQETQYFGPGTRLLVL.

This clone was recorded a few times. The gene calls are TRBV5-1 and TRBJ2-6; no firm D call. The V end lost 1 base, the J end lost 0 bases, and 11 bases lay between the germline ends. The germline gives CDR1 SGHRS, CDR2 YFSETQ. There are 17 residues in the CDR3. In nucleotides, the CDR3 is TGCGCCAGCAGCTTGTGGACCGAACTCTCTGGGGCCAACGTCCTGACTTTC. It specifies CASSLWTELSGANVLTF. The full variable domain, with the rest looked up from reference TRBV5-1 and TRBJ2-6, is KAGVTQTPRYLIKTRGQQVTLSCSPISGHRSVSWYQQTPGQGLQFLFEYFSETQRNKGNFPGRFSGRQFSNSRSEMNVSTLELGDSALYLCASSLWTELSGANVLTFGAGSRLTVL.